The 29 T cell receptor beta chains below all came from one sample that was sequenced in a study of response to subunit inactivated influenza vaccine. TCRdb re-analysed the RT-PCR reads in MiXCR, keeping a single row per CDR3 protein. The sample has fewer than 800,000 distinct CDR3 sequences, 15% to 19% seen once. The sample in question was PBMCs from blood, obtained less than 13 days after vaccination. Every receptor here comes from a man aged 50-59 years who received an inactivated influenza vaccine.

This clonotype was observed a handful of times. The V and J genes are TRBV10-1 and TRBJ2-1; 9 bases match TRBD2. The CDR3 consists of 18 residues. The germline V gene has CDR1 WNHNN and CDR2 SYGVQD (reference sequence). The V gene end was trimmed by 2 bases and the J gene end by 3 bases; junction bases not matched to a gene: 11. CDR3 coding DNA: TGCGCCAGCAGTGAGCCCACATATCAAGCGGGGGGCTACAATGAGCAGTTCTTC. The encoded protein is CASSEPTYQAGGYNEQFF.

The rearrangement uses TRBV7-6 and TRBJ2-3; 10 bases map to TRBD2. CDR3 length: 16 amino acids. Germline V gene lookup returns CDR1 SGHVS and CDR2 FNYEAQ. The J segment lost 5 bases and the V segment lost 5 bases, leaving 10 bases of the junction unmatched. The CDR3 DNA reads as TGTGCCAGCAGCCCGATAGCGGGGGGTGGCGGAGATACGCAGTATTTT. Encoded protein: CASSPIAGGGGDTQYF.

The gene calls are TRBV12-3 or TRBV12-4 and TRBJ2-1, with D perhaps matching TRBD2 (6 bases). Trimming pared 6 bases from V and 6 bases from J, leaving 18 bases between. The CDR3 runs 15 residues. This CDR3 reads CASSRGGGYSNEQFF. In nucleotides, the CDR3 is TGTGCCAGCAGCCGGGGAGGAGGGTATTCCAATGAGCAGTTCTTC.

This clonotype was seen only a few times. This rearrangement joins TRBV12-3 or TRBV12-4 to TRBJ2-1; no reliable D call. There are 15 residues in the CDR3. Trimming removed 2 bases from V and 8 bases from J, with 16 bases in between. The CDR3 DNA reads TGTGCCAGCAGTTTAACTGTATCCGCCCGAGATGAGCAGTTCTTC. Translated, it gives CASSLTVSARDEQFF.

The sample holds a few counts of this clonotype. The chain employs TRBV9 and TRBJ1-2, with 8 nucleotides matching TRBD1. CDR1 SGDLS and CDR2 YYNGEE come from the germline V gene. Trimming at V came to 0 bases and at J to 8 bases, leaving 9 bases not matched to a gene. This CDR3 comprises 15 residues. The DNA for the CDR3 is TGTGCCAGCAGCGTAGCCGGGACAGGCTATAAGGGCTACACCTTC. This encodes CASSVAGTGYKGYTF.

A few counts support this clonotype. The chain carries TRBV29-1 and TRBJ2-5; 11 bases are shared with TRBD2. With V trimmed by 6 bases and J by 5 bases, 8 bases remained unmatched. CDR3 size: 14 residues. Germline assignment: CDR1 SQVTM and CDR2 ANQGSEA. As DNA, the CDR3 is TGCAGCGTAACTAGCGGGAGCAGGTGGGAGACCCAGTACTTC. Its translation: CSVTSGSRWETQYF.

This clonotype was picked up a small number of times. V gene TRBV20-1 combines with J gene TRBJ2-2, with unresolved D. Germline assignment: CDR1 DFQATT and CDR2 SNEGSKA (reference sequence). CDR3 length: 16 amino acids. The V gene lost 3 bases and the J gene lost 8 bases, with 22 bases spanning the gap. The CDR3 DNA follows: TGCAGTGCTAGTAGCTTAGACGGCTTAGTAAGGGGGGAGCTGTTTTTT. It translates to CSASSLDGLVRGELFF.

The sample holds a few counts of this clonotype. The gene calls are TRBV5-1 and TRBJ2-6; the D is unclear. The CDR3 is made up of 16 amino acids. Trimming removed 6 bases at V and 0 bases at J, with 13 bases between. In germline, CDR1 is SGHRS, CDR2 YFSETQ. The CDR3, as DNA: TGCGCCAGCAAAGGCTCACTGAGCTCTGGGGCCAACGTCCTGACTTTC. It specifies CASKGSLSSGANVLTF.

The V call is TRBV12-3 or TRBV12-4, the J call TRBJ1-3; D gene unclear. CDR3 length: 14 amino acids. V lost 7 bases and J 6 bases, leaving 16 bases between the germline ends. CDR3 loop: CASTIAGIENTIYF. CDR3 in DNA: TGTGCCAGCACCATTGCGGGTATCGAAAACACCATATATTTT.

The rearrangement uses TRBV7-9 and TRBJ1-3; TRBD1 is a possible D gene (5 bases). Germline V gives CDR1 SEHNR, CDR2 FQNEAQ (reference sequence). The length of the CDR3 is 17 residues. Trimming removed 0 bases from V and 0 bases from J, with 12 bases in between. This CDR3 is CASSLAGAAFSGNTIYF. CDR3 DNA sequence: TGTGCCAGCAGCTTAGCAGGGGCCGCCTTCTCTGGAAACACCATATATTTT.

This clonotype was observed a few times. J is TRBJ2-2 and V is TRBV29-1, with TRBD2 identical over 8 bases. The CDR3 spans 16 residues. J gave up 4 bases and V 4 bases, and 11 bases lay outside the gene matches. The V gene's germline CDR1 is SQVTM and CDR2 ANQGSEA. Here the CDR3 DNA reads TGCAGCGTTGTGTCTACAGCGGGAGTCCCCACCGGGGAGCTGTTTTTT. Translated: CSVVSTAGVPTGELFF.

Only a few counts were recorded for this clonotype. The chain uses TRBV7-9 and TRBJ2-5; perhaps TRBD1 as D (6 bases). The CDR3 covers 13 residues. With 3 bases removed from V and 5 bases from J, the gap between germline ends came to 10 bases. CDR1 and CDR2 from the germline V gene are SEHNR and FQNEAQ (reference sequence). This CDR3 reads CASSLRGYETQYF. CDR3 bases: TGTGCCAGCAGCTTGAGGGGGTACGAGACCCAGTACTTC.

The V and J genes are TRBV28 and TRBJ1-2; 8 nucleotides match TRBD1. Trimming removed 4 bases from V and 6 bases from J; junction bases left unmatched: 4. This CDR3 has 13 amino acids. Germline V gene sequence: CDR1 MDHEN, CDR2 SYDVKM. DNA of the CDR3: TGTGCCAGCAGTTCCCACAGGGGGGATGGCTACACCTTC. Translation gives CASSSHRGDGYTF.

The CDR3 DNA follows: TGTGCCAGCAGTGATAGATACGGGAGGGATGAGCAGTTCTTC. Protein product: CASSDRYGRDEQFF. The genes are TRBV25-1 and TRBJ2-1; 8 bases fit TRBD2. CDR1 is MGHDK and CDR2 is SYGVNS in the germline V gene. J gave up 8 bases and V 3 bases, and 6 bases lay outside the gene matches. This CDR3 comprises 14 residues.

A few counts support this clonotype. The rearrangement uses TRBV29-1 and TRBJ2-7; 11 nucleotides align to TRBD2. The V gene end was trimmed by 1 base and the J gene end by 7 bases; junction bases not matched to a gene: 9. Germline values: CDR1 SQVTM, CDR2 ANQGSEA. This CDR3 is built from 15 residues. This CDR3 is CSVEVGLAGGQEQYF. DNA for the CDR3: TGCAGCGTTGAAGTGGGTCTAGCGGGAGGACAAGAGCAGTACTTC.

Points on this clonotype: An end of the junction does not agree with germline; a read error may underlie this. This rearrangement joins TRBV6-1 to TRBJ2-1; 7 bases map to TRBD1. This CDR3 has 15 residues. Per the germline V gene, CDR1 is MNHNS and CDR2 is SASEGT. This CDR3 reads CASSEGGNSYNEQFF. The CDR3, as DNA: TGTGCCAGCAGCGAAGGGGGCAACTCCTACAATGAGCAGTTCTTC.

As to this clonotype: This may stem from a read error, because a much larger clone lies one nucleotide away. V is TRBV15 and J is TRBJ2-5, with D perhaps matching TRBD2 (5 bases). There are 12 residues in the CDR3. Germline CDR1 and CDR2: LNHNV and YYDKDF (reference sequence). V lost 2 bases, J lost 7 bases, and 8 bases lay in between. CDR3 bases: TGTGCCACCAGCAGAAATGAGGGGACCCAGTACTTC. This gives the protein CATSRNEGTQYF. Full variable domain (outside the CDR3, taken from reference TRBV15 and TRBJ2-5): DAMVIQNPRYQVTQFGKPVTLSCSQTLNHNVMYWYQQKSSQAPKLLFHYYDKDFNNEADTPDNFQSRRPNTSFCFLDIRSPGLGDTAMYLCATSRNEGTQYFGPGTRLLVL.

This clonotype has just a few counts. This chain uses TRBV12-3 or TRBV12-4 with TRBJ2-5, with 13 bases identical to TRBD2. The CDR3 loop spans 18 amino acids. Trimming took 6 bases from V and 0 from J; bases not matched to a gene: 10. CDR3: CASSRGLAGVTYQETQYF. For the CDR3, the DNA is TGTGCCAGCAGCCGCGGACTAGCGGGGGTAACGTACCAAGAGACCCAGTACTTC.

V and J are TRBV20-1 and TRBJ2-3; 7 bases align to TRBD2. The CDR3 runs to 15 residues. The V gene's germline CDR1 is DFQATT and CDR2 SNEGSKA (reference sequence). Trimming cost V 3 bases and J 2 bases; bases outside gene matches: 8. DNA for the CDR3: TGCAGTGCTAGTATTCCTAGCGGATCCACAGATACGCAGTATTTT. Translated: CSASIPSGSTDTQYF.

This clonotype was detected many times. The chain is built from TRBV20-1 and TRBJ1-5; 9 nucleotides align to TRBD1. Germline CDR1 and CDR2: DFQATT and SNEGSKA (reference sequence). The CDR3 extends over 12 amino acids. The J segment lost 11 bases and the V segment lost 6 bases, leaving 8 bases of the junction unmatched. The CDR3 nucleotides read TGCAGTGCAACAACAGGGGGCGGGGCCCAGCATTTT. This encodes CSATTGGGAQHF.

There are a few counts of this clonotype. The rearrangement uses TRBV7-8 and TRBJ2-1; 9 bases agree with TRBD2. Germline values: CDR1 SGHVS, CDR2 FQNEAQ. Trimming at V came to 0 bases and at J to 5 bases, leaving 11 bases not matched to a gene. This CDR3 spans 18 amino acids. The CDR3 DNA follows: TGTGCCAGCAGCTTAGCTGGCTCCCGACTAGCGGAAGACAATGAGCAGTTCTTC. Protein product: CASSLAGSRLAEDNEQFF. Filled out from reference TRBV7-8 and TRBJ2-1, the complete variable domain reads GAGVSQSPRYKVAKRGQDVALRCDPISGHVSLFWYQQALGQGPEFLTYFQNEAQLDKSGLPSDRFFAERPEGSVSTLKIQRTQQEDSAVYLCASSLAGSRLAEDNEQFFGPGTRLTVL.

This clonotype was observed at least ten times. The chain has TRBV4-2 and TRBJ2-3, with 9 bases aligning to TRBD1. The CDR3 spans 15 residues. V lost 1 base, J lost 1 base, and 0 bases stayed unmatched. Germline V lookup: CDR1 LGHNA, CDR2 YNFKEQ. In nucleotides, the CDR3 is TGTGCCAGCAGCCAAGGGGACAGGGGCACAGATACGCAGTATTTT. Amino acids: CASSQGDRGTDTQYF.

The table lists this clonotype with a few counts. The CDR3 sequence is CASSFEEGGYEQYF. Here the CDR3 DNA reads TGTGCCAGCAGTTTTGAGGAAGGCGGCTACGAGCAGTACTTC. This chain links TRBV12-3 or TRBV12-4 with TRBJ2-7; no firm D call. Trimming removed 3 bases from V and 3 bases from J, with 12 bases in between. The CDR3 runs 14 residues.

This clonotype turned up a few times. The J gene is TRBJ2-7, the V gene TRBV7-7, with TRBD1 as a possible D gene (5 bases). CDR1 is SSHAT, CDR2 FNYEAQ, per germline (reference sequence). The CDR3 extends over 13 amino acids. V was pared by 5 bases and J by 3 bases, with 11 bases between. The CDR3 DNA follows: TGTGCCAGCAGCCATCCGACAGTCTACGAGCAGTACTTC. This translates into CASSHPTVYEQYF.

This clonotype was observed many times. The chain joins TRBV7-8 to TRBJ2-5; the D is unclear. V shed 1 base and J shed 5 bases, with 11 bases lying between them. Per the germline V gene, CDR1 is SGHVS and CDR2 is FQNEAQ. This CDR3 region has 14 residues. The CDR3 loop is CASSLGHPQETQYF. Here the CDR3 DNA reads TGTGCCAGCAGCTTAGGACACCCCCAGGAGACCCAGTACTTC.

This clonotype was picked up many times. V is TRBV7-2 and J is TRBJ2-1; D gene unclear. V was shortened by 1 base and J by 4 bases, with 8 bases between the two germline ends. Germline loops: CDR1 SGHTA, CDR2 FQGNSA. The CDR3 is 14 amino acids. DNA for the CDR3: TGTGCCAGCAGCTTAGGTGGCTTTTACAATGAGCAGTTCTTC. This encodes CASSLGGFYNEQFF.

This clonotype was found a few times. The rearrangement joins TRBV7-2 to TRBJ2-3; D unresolved. Germline lookup yields CDR1 SGHTA and CDR2 FQGNSA. Trimming stripped 5 bases from V and 3 bases from J, with 9 bases between. The CDR3 is 13 amino acids. The DNA of the CDR3 is TGTGCCAGCAGCCCAAGAGCAACAGATACGCAGTATTTT. This translates into CASSPRATDTQYF.

This clonotype was seen just once. J is TRBJ1-6 and V is TRBV3-1; no clear D. This CDR3 is built from 11 residues. V lost 2 bases and J 15 bases, leaving 8 bases between the germline ends. Germline CDR1 LGHDT, CDR2 YNNKEL (reference sequence). The CDR3 spells CASSQSAVLHF. In nucleotides, the CDR3 is TGTGCCAGCAGCCAATCCGCAGTCCTCCACTTT.

The sample holds many counts of this clonotype. The chain uses TRBV7-8 and TRBJ2-3, with TRBD2 matching 8 bases. This CDR3 is built from 16 residues. The germline gives CDR1 SGHVS, CDR2 FQNEAQ. With V trimmed by 2 bases and J by 1 base, 5 bases remained unmatched. CDR3 sequence reads: CASSLTGTRGTDTQYF. In DNA, the CDR3 is TGTGCCAGCAGCTTAACCGGGACTAGGGGCACAGATACGCAGTATTTT. Variable domain in full (rest from reference TRBV7-8 and TRBJ2-3): GAGVSQSPRYKVAKRGQDVALRCDPISGHVSLFWYQQALGQGPEFLTYFQNEAQLDKSGLPSDRFFAERPEGSVSTLKIQRTQQEDSAVYLCASSLTGTRGTDTQYFGPGTRLTVL.